This TCR beta chain is from a study of T cells in Graves' hyperthyroidism and ophthalmopathy. Study-wide results and caveats: Blood also carried most thyroid clonotypes expanded above 0.001.

Diagnosis of hyperthyroidism was new in patients aged 18 to 65, and its duration was under 2 months. Patients were excluded because of uncontrolled infection, other autoimmune disease, pregnancy or lactation. Concerning this clonotype itself: Its antigen is still unknown.

RNA transcripts served as the template for amplifying TCR beta CDR3 regions. Researchers ran a first-round RT-PCR on the TCR CDR3 using the HTBI primer set. TCRdb itself ran the multiplex PCR reads through MiXCR, one entry per CDR3 protein. The table includes nearly 750,000 distinct CDR3 sequences, 35% detected once. The sample taken for sequencing was blood. The source of this sequence is a woman in her 40s with Graves' hyperthyroidism.

The CDR3 loop is CATSRAPGDQPQHF. CDR3 nucleotide sequence: TGTGCCACCAGCCGAGCGCCCGGGGACCAGCCCCAGCATTTT. V is TRBV15 and J is TRBJ1-5, with D possibly matching TRBD1 (5 bases). V was trimmed by 5 bases and J by 7 bases, leaving 15 bases between them. This CDR3 has 14 amino acids. Per germline, CDR1 LNHNV and CDR2 YYDKDF (reference sequence). Full variable domain (remainder filled in from reference TRBV15 and TRBJ1-5): DAMVIQNPRYQVTQFGKPVTLSCSQTLNHNVMYWYQQKSSQAPKLLFHYYDKDFNNEADTPDNFQSRRPNTSFCFLDIRSPGLGDTAMYLCATSRAPGDQPQHFGDGTRLSIL.